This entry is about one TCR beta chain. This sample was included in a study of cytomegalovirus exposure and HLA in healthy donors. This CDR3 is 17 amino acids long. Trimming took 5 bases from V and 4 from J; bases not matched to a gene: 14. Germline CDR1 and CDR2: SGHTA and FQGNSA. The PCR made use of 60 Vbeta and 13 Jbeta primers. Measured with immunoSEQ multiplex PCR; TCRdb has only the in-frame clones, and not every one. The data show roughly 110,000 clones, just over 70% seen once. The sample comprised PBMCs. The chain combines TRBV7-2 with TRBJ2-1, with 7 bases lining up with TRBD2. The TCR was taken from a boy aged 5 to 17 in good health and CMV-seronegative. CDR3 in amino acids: CASSPWEGRAFYNEQFF. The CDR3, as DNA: TGTGCCAGCAGCCCATGGGAGGGCAGGGCCTTTTACAATGAGCAGTTCTTC.